Listed below are T cell receptor beta chains from one sample, sequenced in a study of graft-versus-host responses after intestinal transplantation. Here immunoSEQ multiplex PCR was the method, and the copy in TCRdb shows in-frame clones only, minus some. Here the sample spans about 45,000 clones, more than 85% being singletons. The sample in question was PBMCs, obtained 524 days after transplant. The receptor set was obtained from a human patient who received an intestinal transplant, so some T cells may come from the graft donor. The CDR3 runs from the conserved cysteine through the conserved F or W. Some rows have no size entry. The others give once, few or many, or a class for an expanded clone.

CDR3 protein | J gene | clone size | V gene
CAIRGDGTGGRNEQYF | TRBJ2-7 | few | TRBV10-3
CASSTETGTVDTQYF | TRBJ2-3 | - | TRBV5-1
CASSPREARAYEQYF | TRBJ2-7 | - | TRBV18
CASGLTPTGIMNTEAFF | TRBJ1-1 | - | TRBV12-5
CASSYQQGASTDTQYF | TRBJ2-3 | - | TRBV6-6
CASRLAGAKNIQYF | TRBJ2-4 | - | TRBV5-6
CASSVGGSGYEQYF | TRBJ2-7 | - | TRBV9
CASSQWTSGRANNEQFF | TRBJ2-1 | - | TRBV4-1
CASSGSGVNTEAFF | TRBJ1-1 | - | TRBV10-1
CASSLGRGRNTGELFF | TRBJ2-2 | few | TRBV7-7
CASSLGAYNEQFF | TRBJ2-1 | - | TRBV5-4
CASSPWTVRDSGLGGEQYF | TRBJ2-7 | - | TRBV28
CASSFGRNEKLFF | TRBJ1-4 | - | TRBV5-6
CASSFGLAGPYEQYF | TRBJ2-7 | - | TRBV7-3
CASSTLTGITEETQYF | TRBJ2-5 | - | TRBV7-2
CASSPPGVGNVIPYEQYF | TRBJ2-7 | - | TRBV27
CASDRGLNTGELFF | TRBJ2-2 | - | TRBV5-1
CASSPTGALETQYF | TRBJ2-5 | - | TRBV7-3
CASSAFTSSYYNEQFF | TRBJ2-1 | - | TRBV6-4
CASSLGTASGNTIYF | TRBJ1-3 | - | TRBV6-5
CASRSSGGYNEQFF | TRBJ2-1 | once | TRBV5-4
CASRPGTVIGGEQFF | TRBJ2-1 | once | TRBV6-4
CASSLDLNYEQYF | TRBJ2-7 | - | TRBV5-4
CASSHTSTDEQFF | TRBJ2-1 | - | TRBV6-6
CATSPPASEQFF | TRBJ2-1 | - | TRBV15